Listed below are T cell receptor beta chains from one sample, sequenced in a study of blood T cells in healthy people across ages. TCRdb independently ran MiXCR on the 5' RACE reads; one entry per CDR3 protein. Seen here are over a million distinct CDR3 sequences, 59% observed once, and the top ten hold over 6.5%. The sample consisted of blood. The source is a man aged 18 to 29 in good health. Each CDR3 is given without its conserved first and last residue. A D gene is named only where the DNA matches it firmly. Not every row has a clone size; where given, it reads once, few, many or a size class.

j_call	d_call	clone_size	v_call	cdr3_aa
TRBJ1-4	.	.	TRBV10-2	ASGGGRASFGAEKLF
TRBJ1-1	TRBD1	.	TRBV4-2	ASSQDHTGVMNTEAF
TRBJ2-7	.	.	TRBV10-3	AISETSEQY
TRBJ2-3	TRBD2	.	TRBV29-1	SALAGDTDTQY
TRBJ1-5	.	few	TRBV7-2	ASSLLYQPQH
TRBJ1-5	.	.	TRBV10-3	AISDKSAGDNQPQH
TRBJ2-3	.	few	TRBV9	ASSASKSDTQY
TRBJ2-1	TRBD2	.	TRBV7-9	ASTKFLAGGPSSYNEQF
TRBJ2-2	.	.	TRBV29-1	SVDPGTTNTGELF
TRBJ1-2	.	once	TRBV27	ASSLGDHPSKYYGYT